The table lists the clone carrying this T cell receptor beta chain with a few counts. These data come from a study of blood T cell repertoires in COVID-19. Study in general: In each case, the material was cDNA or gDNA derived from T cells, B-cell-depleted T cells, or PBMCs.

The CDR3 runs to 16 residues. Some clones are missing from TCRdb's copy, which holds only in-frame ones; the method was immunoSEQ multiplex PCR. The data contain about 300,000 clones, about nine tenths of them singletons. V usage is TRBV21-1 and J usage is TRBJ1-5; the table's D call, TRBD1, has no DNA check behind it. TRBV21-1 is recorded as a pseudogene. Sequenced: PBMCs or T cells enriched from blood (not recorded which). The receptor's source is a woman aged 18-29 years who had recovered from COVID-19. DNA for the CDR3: TGTGCCAGCAGCACCTCCGACAGGGGGAGCAATCAGCCCCAGCATTTT. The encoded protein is CASSTSDRGSNQPQHF.